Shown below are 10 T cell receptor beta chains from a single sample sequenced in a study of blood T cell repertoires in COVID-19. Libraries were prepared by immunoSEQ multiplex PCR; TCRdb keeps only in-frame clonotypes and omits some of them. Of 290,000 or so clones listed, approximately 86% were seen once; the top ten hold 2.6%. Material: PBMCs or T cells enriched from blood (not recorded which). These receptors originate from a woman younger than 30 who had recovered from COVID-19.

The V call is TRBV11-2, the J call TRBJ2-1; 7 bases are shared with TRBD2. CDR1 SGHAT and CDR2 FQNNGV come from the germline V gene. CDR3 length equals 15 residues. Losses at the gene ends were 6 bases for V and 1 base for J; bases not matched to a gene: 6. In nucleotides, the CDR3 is TGTGCCAGCAGGTGGGGGGAGGGGTCCTACAATGAGCAGTTCTTC. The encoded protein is CASRWGEGSYNEQFF.

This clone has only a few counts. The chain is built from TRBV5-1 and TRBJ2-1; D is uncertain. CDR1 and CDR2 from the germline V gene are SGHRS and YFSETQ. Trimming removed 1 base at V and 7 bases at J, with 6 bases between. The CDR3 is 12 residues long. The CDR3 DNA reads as TGCGCCAGCAGCTTGACTAAAAATGAGCAGTTCTTC. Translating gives CASSLTKNEQFF. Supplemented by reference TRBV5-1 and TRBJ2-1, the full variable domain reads KAGVTQTPRYLIKTRGQQVTLSCSPISGHRSVSWYQQTPGQGLQFLFEYFSETQRNKGNFPGRFSGRQFSNSRSEMNVSTLELGDSALYLCASSLTKNEQFFGPGTRLTVL.

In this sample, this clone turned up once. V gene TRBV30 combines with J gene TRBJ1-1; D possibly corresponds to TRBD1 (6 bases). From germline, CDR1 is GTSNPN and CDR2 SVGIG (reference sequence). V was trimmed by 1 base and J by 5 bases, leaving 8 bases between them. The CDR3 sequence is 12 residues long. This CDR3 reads CAWSAGETEAFF. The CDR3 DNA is TGTGCCTGGAGTGCAGGGGAAACTGAAGCTTTCTTT. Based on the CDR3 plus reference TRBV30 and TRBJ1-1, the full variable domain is SQTIHQWPATLVQPVGSPLSLECTVEGTSNPNLYWYRQAAGRGLQLLFYSVGIGQISSEVPQNLSASRPQDRQFILSSKKLLLSDSGFYLCAWSAGETEAFFGQGTRLTVV.

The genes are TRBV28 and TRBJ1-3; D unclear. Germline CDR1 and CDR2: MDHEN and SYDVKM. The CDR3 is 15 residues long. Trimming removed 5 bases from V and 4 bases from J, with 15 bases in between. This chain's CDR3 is CASSLHGVFGNTIYF. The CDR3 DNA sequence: TGTGCCAGCAGTCTACACGGAGTATTCGGAAACACCATATATTTT.

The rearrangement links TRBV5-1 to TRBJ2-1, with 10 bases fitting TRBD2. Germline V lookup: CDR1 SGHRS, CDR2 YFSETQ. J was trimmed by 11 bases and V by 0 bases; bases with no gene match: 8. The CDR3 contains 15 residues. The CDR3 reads CASSLVASGSFKQFF. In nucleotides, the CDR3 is TGCGCCAGCAGCTTGGTGGCTAGCGGGAGTTTTAAGCAGTTCTTC.

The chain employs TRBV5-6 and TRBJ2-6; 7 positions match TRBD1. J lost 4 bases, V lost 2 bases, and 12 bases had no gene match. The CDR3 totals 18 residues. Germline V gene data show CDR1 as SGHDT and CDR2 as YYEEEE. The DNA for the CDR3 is TGTGCCAGCAGCTTAATACAGGGGCCCGCGCAGGGGGCCAACGTCCTGACTTTC. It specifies CASSLIQGPAQGANVLTF.

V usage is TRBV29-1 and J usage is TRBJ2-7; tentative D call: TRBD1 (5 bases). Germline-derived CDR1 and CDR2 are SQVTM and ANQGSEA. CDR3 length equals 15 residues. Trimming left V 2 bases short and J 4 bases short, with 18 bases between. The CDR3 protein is CSVEIRVKSKYEQYF. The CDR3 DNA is TGCAGCGTTGAAATCAGGGTTAAATCGAAGTACGAGCAGTACTTC.

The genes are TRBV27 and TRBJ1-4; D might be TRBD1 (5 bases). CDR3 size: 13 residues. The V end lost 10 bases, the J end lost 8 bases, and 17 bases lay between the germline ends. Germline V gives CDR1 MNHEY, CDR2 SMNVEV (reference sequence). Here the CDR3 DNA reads TGTGCCACCCGACTCGGGGGGAACGAAAAACTGTTTTTT. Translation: CATRLGGNEKLFF.

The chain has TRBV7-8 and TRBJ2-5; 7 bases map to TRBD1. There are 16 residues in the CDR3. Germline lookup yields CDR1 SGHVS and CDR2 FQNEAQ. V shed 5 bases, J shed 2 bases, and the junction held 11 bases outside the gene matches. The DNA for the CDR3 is TGTGCCAGCAGCCGACGCCTTCGGACAGGACAAGAGACCCAGTACTTC. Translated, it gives CASSRRLRTGQETQYF.

The CDR3 is CASSLTVGQYGYTF. The CDR3 DNA follows: TGTGCCAGCAGCCTCACCGTCGGACAGTATGGCTACACCTTC. The J gene is TRBJ1-2, the V gene TRBV11-3, with a tentative D call TRBD1 (6 bases). CDR1 and CDR2 (germline): SGHNT, YENEEA. The germline V and J ends were trimmed by 5 bases and 5 bases, with 15 bases remaining between them. The length of the CDR3 is 14 residues.